Listed below are T cell receptor beta chains from one sample, sequenced in a study of shared T cell receptors in the human thymus. The repertoire was sequenced with immunoSEQ multiplex PCR; TCRdb's copy has only in-frame clones and lacks some. This table has about 660,000 clones, 88% appearing once. The same specimen was also included in a second study, on human thymus T cells.

The sample consisted of thymocytes. The receptors come from a boy under three years old with a congenital heart defect. CDR3s include the opening cysteine and the closing phenylalanine or tryptophan.

V	J	CDR3
TRBV28	TRBJ2-7	CASSVTSGSRTYEQYF
TRBV14	TRBJ1-1	CASSQDISTGYEAFF
TRBV28	TRBJ2-7	CASREREKGYEQYF
TRBV28	TRBJ1-2	CASSFPPRGRGAGYTF
TRBV11-2	TRBJ2-2	CASSSRPGGRGSYTGELFF
TRBV11-3	TRBJ2-1	CASSLDVRGVGGSYNEQFF
TRBV28	TRBJ2-5	CASSFNAPRRLAGGRWETQYF
TRBV27	TRBJ2-7	CASSLSHRGWYEQYF
TRBV11-2	TRBJ2-7	CASSLTSTEQYF
TRBV11-3	TRBJ1-3	CASSLDSTGGRDTIYF
TRBV11-2	TRBJ2-7	CASSLDSGVAGVRSYEQYF
TRBV5-1	TRBJ1-1	CASSARTGGRDEAFF
TRBV28	TRBJ2-7	CASTSSGIGPYEQYF
TRBV1	TRBJ2-1	CTSSQGEASSYNEQFF
TRBV5-1	TRBJ2-3	CASSLDRVYADTQYF
TRBV28	TRBJ1-3	CASTSQGRAARNTIYF
TRBV5-6	TRBJ2-7	CASSLFPVYEQYF
TRBV6-1	TRBJ1-1	CASSDTGRTEAFF